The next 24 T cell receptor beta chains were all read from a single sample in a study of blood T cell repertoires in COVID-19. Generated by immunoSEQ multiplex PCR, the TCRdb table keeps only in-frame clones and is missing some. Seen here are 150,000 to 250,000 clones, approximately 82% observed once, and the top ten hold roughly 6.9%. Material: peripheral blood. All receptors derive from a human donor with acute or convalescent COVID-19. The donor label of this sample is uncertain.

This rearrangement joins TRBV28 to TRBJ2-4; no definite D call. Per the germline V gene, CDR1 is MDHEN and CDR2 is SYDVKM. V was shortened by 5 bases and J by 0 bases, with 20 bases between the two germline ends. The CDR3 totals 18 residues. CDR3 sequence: CASSQLAGPSIAKNIQYF. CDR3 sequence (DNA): TGTGCCAGCAGTCAACTGGCAGGCCCGTCAATAGCCAAAAACATTCAGTACTTC.

CDR3 nucleotides: TGTGCCAGCAGCCCGGATTCCTTAACACGGGACACTGAAGCTTTCTTT. Translating gives CASSPDSLTRDTEAFF. The genes are TRBV5-4 and TRBJ1-1; D gene uncertain. Trimming took 4 bases from V and 3 from J, leaving 19 bases between them. This CDR3 spans 16 amino acids. Germline CDR1 and CDR2: SGHNT and YYREEE (reference sequence).

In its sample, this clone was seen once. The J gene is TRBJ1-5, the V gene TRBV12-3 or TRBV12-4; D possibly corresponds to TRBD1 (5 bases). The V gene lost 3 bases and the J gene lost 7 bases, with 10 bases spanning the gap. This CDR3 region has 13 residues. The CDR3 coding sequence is TGTGCCAGCAGTTTCTGGGGGGGGCAGCCCCAGCATTTT. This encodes CASSFWGGQPQHF.

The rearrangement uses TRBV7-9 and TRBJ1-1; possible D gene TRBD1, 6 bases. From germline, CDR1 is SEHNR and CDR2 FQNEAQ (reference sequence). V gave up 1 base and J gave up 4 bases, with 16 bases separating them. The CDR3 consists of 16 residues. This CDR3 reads CASSLGTGIRGTEAFF. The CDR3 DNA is TGTGCCAGCAGCTTAGGTACAGGGATTCGGGGCACTGAAGCTTTCTTT. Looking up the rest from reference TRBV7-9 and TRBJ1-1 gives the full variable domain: DTGVSQNPRHKITKRGQNVTFRCDPISEHNRLYWYRQTLGQGPEFLTYFQNEAQLEKSRLLSDRFSAERPKGSFSTLEIQRTEQGDSAMYLCASSLGTGIRGTEAFFGQGTRLTVV.

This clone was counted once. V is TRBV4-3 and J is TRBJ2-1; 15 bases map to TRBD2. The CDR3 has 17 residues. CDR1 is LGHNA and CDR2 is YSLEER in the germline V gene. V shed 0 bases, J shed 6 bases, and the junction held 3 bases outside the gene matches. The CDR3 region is CASSQDRTSGRANEQFF. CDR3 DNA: TGCGCCAGCAGCCAAGATCGGACTAGCGGGAGGGCCAATGAGCAGTTCTTC.

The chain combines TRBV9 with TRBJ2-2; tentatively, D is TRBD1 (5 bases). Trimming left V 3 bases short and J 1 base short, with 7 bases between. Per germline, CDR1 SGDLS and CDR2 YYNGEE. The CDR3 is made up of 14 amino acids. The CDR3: CASSDRMNTGELFF. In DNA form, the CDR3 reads TGTGCCAGCAGCGACAGGATGAACACCGGGGAGCTGTTTTTT.

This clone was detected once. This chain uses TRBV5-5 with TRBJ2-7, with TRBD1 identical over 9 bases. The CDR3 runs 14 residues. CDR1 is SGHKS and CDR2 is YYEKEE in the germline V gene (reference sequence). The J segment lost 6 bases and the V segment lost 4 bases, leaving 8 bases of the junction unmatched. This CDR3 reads CASSITGQGFEQYF. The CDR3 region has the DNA TGTGCCAGCAGCATCACGGGACAGGGTTTCGAGCAGTACTTC.

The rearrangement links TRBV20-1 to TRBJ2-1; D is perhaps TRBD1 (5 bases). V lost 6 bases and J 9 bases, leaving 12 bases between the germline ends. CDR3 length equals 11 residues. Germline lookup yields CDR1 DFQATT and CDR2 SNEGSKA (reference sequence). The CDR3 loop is CSADNTIEQFF. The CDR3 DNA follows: TGCAGTGCGGACAATACAATTGAGCAGTTCTTC.

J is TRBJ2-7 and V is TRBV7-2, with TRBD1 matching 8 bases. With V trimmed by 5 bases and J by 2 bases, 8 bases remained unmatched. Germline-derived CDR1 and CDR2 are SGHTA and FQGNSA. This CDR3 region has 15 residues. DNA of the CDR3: TGTGCCAGCAGCCAAGGACAGGGAACAGCCTACGAGCAGTACTTC. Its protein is CASSQGQGTAYEQYF.

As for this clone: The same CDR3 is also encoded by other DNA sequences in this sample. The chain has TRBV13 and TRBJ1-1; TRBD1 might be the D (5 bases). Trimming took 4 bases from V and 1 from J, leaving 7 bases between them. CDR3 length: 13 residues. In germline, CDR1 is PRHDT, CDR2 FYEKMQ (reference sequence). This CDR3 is CASSSQGNTEAFF. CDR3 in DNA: TGTGCCAGCAGCTCCCAGGGGAACACTGAAGCTTTCTTT.

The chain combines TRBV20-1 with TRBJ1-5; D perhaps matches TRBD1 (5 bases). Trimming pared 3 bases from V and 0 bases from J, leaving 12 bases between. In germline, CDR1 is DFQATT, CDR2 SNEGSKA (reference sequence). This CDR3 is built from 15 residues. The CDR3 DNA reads TGCAGTGCTAGTGGAGACAGATATAGCAATCAGCCCCAGCATTTT. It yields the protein CSASGDRYSNQPQHF.

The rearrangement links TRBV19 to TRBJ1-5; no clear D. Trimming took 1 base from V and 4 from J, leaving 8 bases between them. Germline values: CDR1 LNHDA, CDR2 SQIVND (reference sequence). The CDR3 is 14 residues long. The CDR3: CASSIVGENQPQHF. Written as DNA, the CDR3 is TGTGCCAGTAGTATAGTTGGGGAGAATCAGCCCCAGCATTTT.

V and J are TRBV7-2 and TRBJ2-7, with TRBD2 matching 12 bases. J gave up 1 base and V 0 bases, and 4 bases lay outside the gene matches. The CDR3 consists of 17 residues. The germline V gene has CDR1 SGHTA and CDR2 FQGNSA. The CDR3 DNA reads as TGTGCCAGCAGCTTAGCGGGGACTAGCGGGCAATCCTACGAGCAGTACTTC. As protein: CASSLAGTSGQSYEQYF. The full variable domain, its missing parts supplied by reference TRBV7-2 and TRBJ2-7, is GAGVSQSPSNKVTEKGKDVELRCDPISGHTALYWYRQSLGQGLEFLIYFQGNSAPDKSGLPSDRFSAERTGGSVSTLTIQRTQQEDSAVYLCASSLAGTSGQSYEQYFGPGTRLTVT.

The DNA of the CDR3 is TGTGCCAGCAGCTTATCCCCTTCAAACACCATATATTTT. Its translation is CASSLSPSNTIYF. This sequence joins TRBV5-4 and TRBJ1-3, with no clear D. V lost 2 bases to trimming and J lost 6 bases, with 9 bases between them. The germline V gene has CDR1 SGHNT and CDR2 YYREEE (reference sequence). The CDR3 consists of 13 residues.

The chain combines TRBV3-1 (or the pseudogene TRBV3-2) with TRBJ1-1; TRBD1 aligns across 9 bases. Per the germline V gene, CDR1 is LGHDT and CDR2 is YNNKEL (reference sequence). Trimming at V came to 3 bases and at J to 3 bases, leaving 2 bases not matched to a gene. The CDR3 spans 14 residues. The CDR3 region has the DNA TGTGCCAGCAGCCATAGGACAGGGGACACTGAAGCTTTCTTT. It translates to CASSHRTGDTEAFF.

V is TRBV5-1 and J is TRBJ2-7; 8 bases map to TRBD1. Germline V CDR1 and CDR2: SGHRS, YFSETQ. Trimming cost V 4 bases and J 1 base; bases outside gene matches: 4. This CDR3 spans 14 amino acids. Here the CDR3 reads CASSLDRVSYEQYF. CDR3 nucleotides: TGCGCCAGCAGCCTGGACAGGGTTTCCTACGAGCAGTACTTC.

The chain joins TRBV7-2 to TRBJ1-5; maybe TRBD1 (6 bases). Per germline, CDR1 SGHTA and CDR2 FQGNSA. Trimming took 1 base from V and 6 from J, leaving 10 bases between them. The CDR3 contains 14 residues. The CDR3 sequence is CASSLDRVTQPQHF. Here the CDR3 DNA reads TGTGCCAGCAGCTTAGACAGGGTCACTCAGCCCCAGCATTTT.

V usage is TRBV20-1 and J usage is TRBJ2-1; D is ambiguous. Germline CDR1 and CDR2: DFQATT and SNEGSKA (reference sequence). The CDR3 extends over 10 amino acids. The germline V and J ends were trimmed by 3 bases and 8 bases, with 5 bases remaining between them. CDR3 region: CSASGYEQFF. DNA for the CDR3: TGCAGTGCTAGCGGGTATGAGCAGTTCTTC.

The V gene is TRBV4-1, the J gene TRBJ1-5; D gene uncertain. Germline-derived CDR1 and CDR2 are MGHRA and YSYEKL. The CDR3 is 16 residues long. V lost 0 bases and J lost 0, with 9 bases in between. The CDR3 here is CASSQDKILSNQPQHF. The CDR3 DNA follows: TGCGCCAGCAGCCAAGATAAGATACTTAGCAATCAGCCCCAGCATTTT.

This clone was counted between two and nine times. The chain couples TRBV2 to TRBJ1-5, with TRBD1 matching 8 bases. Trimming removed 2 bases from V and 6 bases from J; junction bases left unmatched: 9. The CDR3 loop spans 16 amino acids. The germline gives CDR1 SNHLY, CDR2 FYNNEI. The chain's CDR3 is CASSEQGTGLGQPQHF. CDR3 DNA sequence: TGTGCCAGCAGTGAACAGGGGACAGGCCTGGGTCAGCCCCAGCATTTT.

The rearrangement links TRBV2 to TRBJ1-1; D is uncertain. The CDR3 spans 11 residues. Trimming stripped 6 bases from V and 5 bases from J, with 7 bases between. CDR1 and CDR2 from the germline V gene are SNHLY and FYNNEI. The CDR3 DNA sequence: TGTGCCAGCAGGTTACAGACTGAAGCTTTCTTT. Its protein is CASRLQTEAFF.

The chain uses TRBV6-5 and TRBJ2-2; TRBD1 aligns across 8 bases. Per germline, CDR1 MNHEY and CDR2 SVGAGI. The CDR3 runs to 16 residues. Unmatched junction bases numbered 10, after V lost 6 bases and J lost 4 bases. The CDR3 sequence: CASRYGQGLGTGELFF. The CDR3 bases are TGTGCCAGCAGATACGGACAGGGACTTGGCACCGGGGAGCTGTTTTTT.

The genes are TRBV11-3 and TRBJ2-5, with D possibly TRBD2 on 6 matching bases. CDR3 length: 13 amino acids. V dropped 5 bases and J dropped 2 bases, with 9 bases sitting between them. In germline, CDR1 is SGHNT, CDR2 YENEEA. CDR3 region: CASSKGLQETQYF. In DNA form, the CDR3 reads TGTGCCAGCAGCAAAGGACTACAAGAGACCCAGTACTTC.

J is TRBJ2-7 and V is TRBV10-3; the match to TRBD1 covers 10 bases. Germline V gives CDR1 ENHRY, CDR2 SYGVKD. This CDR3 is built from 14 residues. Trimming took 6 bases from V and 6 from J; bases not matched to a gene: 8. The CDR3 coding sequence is TGTGCCATCAGGGGGGACAGGGGAGGGCTCGAGCAGTACTTC. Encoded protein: CAIRGDRGGLEQYF.